One and the same sample provided the 13 T cell receptor beta chains below, sequenced in a study of early T cells in non-severe SARS-CoV-2 infection. TCRdb recomputed calls from the 5' RACE reads with MiXCR, one row per CDR3 protein. The sample comprises roughly 51,000 distinct CDR3 sequences, about 6.5% of which are singletons, and over 2.5% rests with the top ten. The sequencing here drew on whole blood, taken at baseline. The receptors come from an adult who was a healthcare worker with PCR-confirmed SARS-CoV-2 infection or an uninfected control (not recorded which).

This clonotype was detected a few times. This chain connects TRBV9 to TRBJ2-1, with D tentatively TRBD1 (6 bases). The CDR3 extends over 17 amino acids. CDR1 is SGDLS, CDR2 YYNGEE, per germline. V dropped 0 bases and J dropped 2 bases, with 15 bases sitting between them. In nucleotides, the CDR3 is TGTGCCAGCAGCGTAGGGGCAGGGGCGATTACCTACAATGAGCAGTTCTTC. Its translation is CASSVGAGAITYNEQFF.

This clonotype showed up many times. The V call is TRBV4-3, the J call TRBJ2-7; 7 bases map to TRBD1. The V and J ends lost 1 base and 5 bases, in that order; junction bases with no gene match: 8. Per the germline V gene, CDR1 is LGHNA and CDR2 is YSLEER. This CDR3 contains 15 residues. The CDR3 spells CASSQGQGVFDEQYF. In DNA, the CDR3 is TGCGCCAGCAGCCAAGGACAGGGTGTATTCGACGAGCAGTACTTC.

This clonotype was found many times. CDR3 sequence (DNA): TGTGCCAGCAGCGTTCCGACAGGGGGCCTACAGCATTTT. The encoded protein is CASSVPTGGLQHF. This rearrangement joins TRBV12-3 or TRBV12-4 to TRBJ1-5; TRBD1 aligns across 10 bases. The CDR3 covers 13 residues. The junction had 9 bases not matched to a gene; V was cut back by 6 bases and J by 13 bases.

The chain links TRBV19 to TRBJ1-5; 9 bases fit TRBD1. The CDR3 is 16 residues long. In germline, CDR1 is LNHDA, CDR2 SQIVND (reference sequence). Trimming removed 1 base from V and 4 bases from J; junction bases left unmatched: 5. The CDR3 DNA follows: TGTGCCAGTAGTATAGTGGGACAGGGCGGTAATCAGCCCCAGCATTTT. Its protein is CASSIVGQGGNQPQHF.

This clonotype was counted at least ten times. The rearrangement links TRBV25-1 to TRBJ1-1; 8 nucleotides align to TRBD1. The ends lost 8 bases at V and 2 bases at J; junction bases unmatched: 4. Germline V gives CDR1 MGHDK, CDR2 SYGVNS. The CDR3 loop spans 13 amino acids. In DNA, the CDR3 is TGTGCCAGCTTGGACAGGGTCAACACTGAAGCTTTCTTT. It yields the protein CASLDRVNTEAFF.

This clonotype was counted at least ten times. The J gene is TRBJ2-2, the V gene TRBV6-1, with 11 bases identical to TRBD2. The CDR3 runs 16 residues. Germline V gene sequence: CDR1 MNHNS, CDR2 SASEGT. After removal of 5 bases from V and 1 base from J, the junction contained 3 bases not matched to a gene. The CDR3 sequence: CASSTSGGLNTGELFF. The DNA of the CDR3 is TGTGCCAGCAGTACTAGCGGGGGCCTGAACACCGGGGAGCTGTTTTTT.

The rearrangement uses TRBV9 and TRBJ1-1; D uncertain. The germline V gene has CDR1 SGDLS and CDR2 YYNGEE. Trimming cost V 1 base and J 1 base, with 5 bases left between them. CDR3 length: 13 residues. CDR3 sequence reads: CASSVSRNTEAFF. Written as DNA, the CDR3 is TGTGCCAGCAGCGTATCTAGGAACACTGAAGCTTTCTTT. Looking up the rest from reference TRBV9 and TRBJ1-1 gives the full variable domain: DSGVTQTPKHLITATGQRVTLRCSPRSGDLSVYWYQQSLDQGLQFLIQYYNGEERAKGNILERFSAQQFPDLHSELNLSSLELGDSALYFCASSVSRNTEAFFGQGTRLTVV.

The genes are TRBV10-3 and TRBJ2-7; TRBD1 matches 7 bases. V was clipped by 5 bases and J by 0 bases; unmatched bases: 13. Germline assignment: CDR1 ENHRY and CDR2 SYGVKD. The CDR3 consists of 17 residues. The CDR3 DNA reads as TGTGCCATCAGTTCCAATTTCGGACAGGAAGGCTCCTACGAGCAGTACTTC. Amino acids: CAISSNFGQEGSYEQYF.

The chain employs TRBV2 and TRBJ2-5, with 7 bases fitting TRBD1. The CDR3 is 15 amino acids. V was clipped by 2 bases and J by 4 bases; unmatched bases: 7. CDR1 is SNHLY, CDR2 FYNNEI, per germline. The DNA of the CDR3 is TGTGCCAGCAGTGAATATCGGGCAGGGGGAGAGACCCAGTACTTC. Encoded protein: CASSEYRAGGETQYF.

The chain links TRBV12-3 or TRBV12-4 to TRBJ2-3; tentatively, D is TRBD1 (6 bases). The CDR3 contains 14 residues. V gave up 2 bases and J gave up 3 bases, with 9 bases separating them. The CDR3 sequence: CASSLTGKTDTQYF. CDR3 DNA: TGTGCCAGCAGTTTAACAGGGAAAACAGATACGCAGTATTTT.

This clonotype was counted a few times. The V and J genes are TRBV5-5 and TRBJ2-7, with 7 bases that match TRBD1. The V and J ends lost 4 bases and 3 bases, in that order; junction bases with no gene match: 4. CDR1 and CDR2 from the germline V gene are SGHKS and YYEKEE (reference sequence). The CDR3 consists of 13 residues. Here the CDR3 reads CASSRQGLYEQYF. CDR3 nucleotide sequence: TGTGCCAGCAGCCGACAGGGCCTCTACGAGCAGTACTTC.

This clonotype was recorded a few times. The gene calls are TRBV10-2 and TRBJ2-2; D perhaps matches TRBD1 (5 bases). Germline-derived CDR1 and CDR2 are WSHSY and SAAADI. The CDR3 length is 15 residues. Trimming stripped 3 bases from V and 6 bases from J, with 14 bases between. The CDR3 loop is CASSDPGLKAGELFF. CDR3 DNA: TGCGCCAGCAGTGACCCAGGGCTGAAAGCCGGGGAGCTGTTTTTT.

This clonotype was observed a handful of times. The genes are TRBV7-2 and TRBJ2-5; weak D call: TRBD2 (5 bases). V shed 1 base and J shed 2 bases, with 11 bases lying between them. From germline, CDR1 is SGHTA and CDR2 FQGNSA. This CDR3 region has 15 residues. Here the CDR3 DNA reads TGTGCCAGCAGCTTAGATACGGGGATACAAGAGACCCAGTACTTC. Its translation: CASSLDTGIQETQYF.